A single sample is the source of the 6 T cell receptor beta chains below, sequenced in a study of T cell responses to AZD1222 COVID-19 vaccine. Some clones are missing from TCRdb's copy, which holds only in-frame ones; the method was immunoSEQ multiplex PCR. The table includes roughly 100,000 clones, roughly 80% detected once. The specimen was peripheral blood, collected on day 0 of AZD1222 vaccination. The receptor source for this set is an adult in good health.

The CDR3 here is CAIRRGPEGNTIYF. The CDR3 DNA reads TGTGCCATCAGAAGGGGGCCGGAGGGAAACACCATATATTTT. The rearrangement links TRBV10-3 to TRBJ1-3; 7 bases map to TRBD1. V lost 6 bases, J lost 4 bases, and 6 bases stayed unmatched. The CDR3 is made up of 14 amino acids. CDR1 is ENHRY and CDR2 is SYGVKD in the germline V gene.

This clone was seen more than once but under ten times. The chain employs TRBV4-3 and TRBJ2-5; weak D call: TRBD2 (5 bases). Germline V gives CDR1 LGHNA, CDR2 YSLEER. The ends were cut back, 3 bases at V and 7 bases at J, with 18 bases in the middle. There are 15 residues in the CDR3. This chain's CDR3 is CASSHREAGGGTQYF. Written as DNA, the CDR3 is TGCGCCAGCAGCCACAGAGAGGCTGGAGGAGGGACCCAGTACTTC.

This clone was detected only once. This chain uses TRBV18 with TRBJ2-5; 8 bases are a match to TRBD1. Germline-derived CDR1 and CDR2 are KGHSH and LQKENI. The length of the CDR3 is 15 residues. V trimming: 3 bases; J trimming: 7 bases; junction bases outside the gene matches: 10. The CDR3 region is CASSPGQGGLGTQYF. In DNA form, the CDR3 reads TGTGCCAGCTCACCTGGACAGGGCGGTCTCGGGACCCAGTACTTC.

The CDR3 DNA sequence: TGTGCCAGCACCCCCAGAGCGAACACTGAAGCTTTCTTT. Translated: CASTPRANTEAFF. The chain employs TRBV6-5 and TRBJ1-1; D is unresolved. V shed 7 bases and J shed 1 base, with 10 bases lying between them. This CDR3 spans 13 amino acids. Germline CDR1 is MNHEY and CDR2 is SVGAGI.

CDR3 nucleotides: TGTGCCAGCAGTTTAGGGGAGGGTGGCTGGGCTTTCTTT. Translation gives CASSLGEGGWAFF. The rearrangement links TRBV12-3 or TRBV12-4 to TRBJ1-1; D unresolved. The CDR3 extends over 13 amino acids. Trimming left V 1 base short and J 11 bases short, with 14 bases between.

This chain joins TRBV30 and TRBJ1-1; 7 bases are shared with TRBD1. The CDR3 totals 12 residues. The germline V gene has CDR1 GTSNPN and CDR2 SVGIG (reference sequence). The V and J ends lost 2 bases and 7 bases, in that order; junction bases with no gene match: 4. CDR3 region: CAWSPYRGEAFF. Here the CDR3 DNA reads TGTGCCTGGAGTCCCTACAGGGGTGAAGCTTTCTTT.